Shown below are 2 T cell receptor beta chains from a single sample sequenced in a study of tumor-infiltrating lymphocytes in primary liver carcinoma. Both RNA and DNA were isolated together from 20-30 mg of bulk tissue that had not been sorted. With roughly 540 ng total RNA as template and a constant-region primer, TCR beta cDNA was made. Each TCR beta library was derived from three nested multiplex PCR rounds that employed slightly modified ARM-PCR. Primers for the first two PCR rounds were TRBV1-TRBV30 forward primers and a C-beta reverse primer (roughly 9 cycles per round). TCRdb re-called the multiplex PCR reads through MiXCR, storing one row per CDR3 protein. The repertoire consists of around 88,000 distinct CDR3 sequences, with around 68% occurring once and the leading ten covering roughly 30%. Source material: tumor-adjacent normal liver tissue. The receptors derive from a man aged 35-49 years with primary liver carcinoma and hepatitis B virus infection.

Of note for this clonotype: No conserved phenylalanine or tryptophan ends this CDR3, so it is likely a read error. Because the CDR3's place on the DNA is in doubt, the DNA is left out and the CDR3 is given as listed by TCRdb. The chain recombines TRBV12-2 with TRBJ2-1; the tabulated D call, TRBD1, remains unverified against the DNA. TRBV12-2 is a listed pseudogene. Counting both end residues, the CDR3 totals 16 amino acids. This CDR3 reads CASRLDTPNRFNEQFL.

By sample share, this clonotype is medium-sized. V usage is TRBV11-2 and J usage is TRBJ2-3, with no clear D. The CDR3 totals 14 residues. Germline CDR1 and CDR2: SGHAT and FQNNGV. Deletions cut 5 bases from V and 4 bases from J, with 13 bases between. CDR3 nucleotides: TGTGCCAGCAGCACCCGACCCGAAGCAGATACGCAGTATTTT. Translated, it gives CASSTRPEADTQYF.